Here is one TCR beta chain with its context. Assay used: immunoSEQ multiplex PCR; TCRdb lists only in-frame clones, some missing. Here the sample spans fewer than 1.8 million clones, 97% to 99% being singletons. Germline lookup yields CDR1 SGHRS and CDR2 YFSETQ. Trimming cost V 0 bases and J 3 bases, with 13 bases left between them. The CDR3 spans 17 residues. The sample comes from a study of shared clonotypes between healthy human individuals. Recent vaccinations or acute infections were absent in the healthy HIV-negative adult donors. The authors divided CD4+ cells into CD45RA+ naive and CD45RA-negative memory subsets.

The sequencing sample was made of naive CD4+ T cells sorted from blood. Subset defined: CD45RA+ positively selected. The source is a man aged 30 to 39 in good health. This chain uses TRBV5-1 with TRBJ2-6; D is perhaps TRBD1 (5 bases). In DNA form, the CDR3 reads TGCGCCAGCAGCTTGGATCAGGGCTCCGGTGGGGCCAACGTCCTGACTTTC. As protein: CASSLDQGSGGANVLTF. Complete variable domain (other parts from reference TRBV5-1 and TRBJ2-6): KAGVTQTPRYLIKTRGQQVTLSCSPISGHRSVSWYQQTPGQGLQFLFEYFSETQRNKGNFPGRFSGRQFSNSRSEMNVSTLELGDSALYLCASSLDQGSGGANVLTFGAGSRLTVL.